This T cell receptor (beta chain) was captured in a study of blood T cell repertoires in COVID-19. Study-level information: In each case, the material was cDNA or gDNA derived from T cells, B-cell-depleted T cells, or PBMCs.

Repertoires were generated with immunoSEQ multiplex PCR, while TCRdb's copy carries only in-frame clones and drops some. Of 300,000 to 450,000 clones listed, about 90% are singletons. Trimming removed 6 bases from V and 2 bases from J, with 13 bases in between. CDR1 and CDR2 from the germline V gene are KGHDR and SFDVKD. The CDR3 extends over 14 amino acids. Those enrolled, adults aged about 18 to 89 years, came from under 25 US areas. The chain links TRBV24-1 to TRBJ2-7, with D possibly being TRBD1 (5 bases). Sequenced: PBMCs or T cells enriched from blood (not recorded which). The source is a woman aged 25 to 39 who had recovered from COVID-19. For the CDR3, the DNA is TGTGCCACCAGTTCCCCAGGGCTCCCCTACGAGCAGTACTTC. Its protein is CATSSPGLPYEQYF.